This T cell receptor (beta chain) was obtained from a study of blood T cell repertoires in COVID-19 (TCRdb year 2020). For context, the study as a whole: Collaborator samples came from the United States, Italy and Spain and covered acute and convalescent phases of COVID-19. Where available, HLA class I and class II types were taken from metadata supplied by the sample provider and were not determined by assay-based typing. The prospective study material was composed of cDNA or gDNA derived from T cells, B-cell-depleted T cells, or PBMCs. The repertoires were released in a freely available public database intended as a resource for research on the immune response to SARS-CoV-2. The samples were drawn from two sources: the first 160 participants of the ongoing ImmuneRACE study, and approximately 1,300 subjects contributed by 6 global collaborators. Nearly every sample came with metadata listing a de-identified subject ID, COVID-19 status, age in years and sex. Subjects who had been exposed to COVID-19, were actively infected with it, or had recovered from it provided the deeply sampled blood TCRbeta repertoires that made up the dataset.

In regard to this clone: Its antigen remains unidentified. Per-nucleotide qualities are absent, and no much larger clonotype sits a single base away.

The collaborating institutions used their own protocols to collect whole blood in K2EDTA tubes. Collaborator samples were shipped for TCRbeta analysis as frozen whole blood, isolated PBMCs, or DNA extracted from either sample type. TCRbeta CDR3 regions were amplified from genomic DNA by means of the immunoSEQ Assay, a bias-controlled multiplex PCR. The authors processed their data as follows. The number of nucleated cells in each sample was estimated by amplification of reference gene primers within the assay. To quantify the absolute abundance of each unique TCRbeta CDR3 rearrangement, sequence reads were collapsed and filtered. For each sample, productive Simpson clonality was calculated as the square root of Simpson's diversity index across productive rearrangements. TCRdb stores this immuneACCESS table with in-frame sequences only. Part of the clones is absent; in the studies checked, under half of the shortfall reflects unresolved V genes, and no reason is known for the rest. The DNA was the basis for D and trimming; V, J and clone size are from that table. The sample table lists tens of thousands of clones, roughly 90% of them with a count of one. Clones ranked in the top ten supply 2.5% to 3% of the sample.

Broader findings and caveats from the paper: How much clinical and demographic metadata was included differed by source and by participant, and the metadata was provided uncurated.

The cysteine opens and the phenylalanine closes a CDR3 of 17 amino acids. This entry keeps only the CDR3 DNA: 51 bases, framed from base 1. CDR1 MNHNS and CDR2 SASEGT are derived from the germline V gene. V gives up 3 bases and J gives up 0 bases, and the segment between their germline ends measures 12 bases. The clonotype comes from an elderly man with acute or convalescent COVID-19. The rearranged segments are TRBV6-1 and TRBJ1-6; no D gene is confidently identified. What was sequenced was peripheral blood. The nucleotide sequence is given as TGTGCCAGCAGTGAGAGTTTCCCGAGCTCCTATAATTCACCCCTCCACTTT. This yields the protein CASSESFPSSYNSPLHF.